This T cell receptor (beta chain) was profiled in a study of cytomegalovirus exposure and HLA in healthy donors. For the study at large: Early release data held around 80 million unique TCRs from HLA-typed donors. Study-wide results and limits: The study recorded 150 to 200 TCR beta chains that were cytomegalovirus-associated. TCR beta chain V- and J-gene trimming was linked, in a later analysis, to a missense variant in DCLRE1C. Associated with HLA alleles at 0.05 false discovery rate in a later analysis were about 17,000 TCR beta sequences.

The study ran its PCR with 60 Vbeta and 13 Jbeta primers. Clones were read by immunoSEQ multiplex PCR, and TCRdb kept only the in-frame ones, dropping some. The sample records 150,000 to 200,000 clones, 75% to 80% being singletons. Concerning this clone: The antigen is undetermined.

The V gene's germline CDR1 is SGHRS and CDR2 YFSETQ. The CDR3 runs 16 residues. V was clipped by 0 bases and J by 3 bases, with 13 bases between them. This clonotype was sampled from a woman in her twenties or thirties in good health and CMV-seropositive. The chain combines TRBV5-1 with TRBJ2-4, with TRBD2 as a possible D gene (6 bases). The material sequenced was PBMCs. CDR3 bases: TGCGCCAGCAGCTTGGCGGGGGACGTCGGCAAAAACATTCAGTACTTC. This codes for CASSLAGDVGKNIQYF. Full variable domain (rest looked up from reference TRBV5-1 and TRBJ2-4): KAGVTQTPRYLIKTRGQQVTLSCSPISGHRSVSWYQQTPGQGLQFLFEYFSETQRNKGNFPGRFSGRQFSNSRSEMNVSTLELGDSALYLCASSLAGDVGKNIQYFGAGTRLSVL.